Below are 8 T cell receptor beta chains sequenced from a single sample in a study of beta chain features in type 1 diabetes. Sequencing targeted expressed TCRB transcripts, as all isolated RNA had been reverse transcribed. TCRdb's copy holds only in-frame clones and misses some; the assay was immunoSEQ multiplex PCR. The sample has about 410,000 clones; around 14% are singletons. The source material was naive CD4+ T cells from blood. These receptors were taken from a young man in good health.

This clone has more than one count but fewer than ten. This rearrangement joins TRBV7-2 to TRBJ1-5; D is unclear. The ends were cut back, 5 bases at V and 6 bases at J, with 17 bases in the middle. The V gene's germline CDR1 is SGHTA and CDR2 FQGNSA. The CDR3 totals 15 residues. CDR3 DNA sequence: TGTGCCAGCAGCGCGGGAGGGAGTTTGACTCAGCCCCAGCATTTT. Its translation: CASSAGGSLTQPQHF.

The gene calls are TRBV5-1 and TRBJ1-2, with D perhaps TRBD1 (6 bases). From germline, CDR1 is SGHRS and CDR2 YFSETQ. Trimming left V 1 base short and J 8 bases short, with 12 bases between. The CDR3 spans 13 residues. The CDR3: CASSLFDRSGYTF. The CDR3 region has the DNA TGCGCCAGCAGCTTGTTTGACAGGTCGGGCTACACCTTC.

This clone was counted a few times. The CDR3 DNA follows: TGCAGCGCCCGTGAGCGGGAGGAGTATGAGCAGTTCTTC. Protein: CSAREREEYEQFF. V usage is TRBV29-1 and J usage is TRBJ2-1, with 9 bases that match TRBD2. Germline CDR1 SQVTM, CDR2 ANQGSEA. Trimming at V came to 7 bases and at J to 8 bases, leaving 9 bases not matched to a gene. This CDR3 is built from 13 residues.

This chain uses TRBV7-9 with TRBJ2-5; 7 bases are a match to TRBD2. From germline, CDR1 is SEHNR and CDR2 FQNEAQ (reference sequence). V gave up 2 bases and J gave up 4 bases; unmatched junction bases: 10. The CDR3 has 16 residues. CDR3 DNA: TGTGCCAGCAGCTTAAGGATTCTAGCGGATTTAGAGACCCAGTACTTC. Amino acids: CASSLRILADLETQYF. Supplemented by reference TRBV7-9 and TRBJ2-5, the full variable domain reads DTGVSQNPRHKITKRGQNVTFRCDPISEHNRLYWYRQTLGQGPEFLTYFQNEAQLEKSRLLSDRFSAERPKGSFSTLEIQRTEQGDSAMYLCASSLRILADLETQYFGPGTRLLVL.

CDR3 protein: CAWSVLRRENPGELFF. For the CDR3, the DNA is TGTGCCTGGAGTGTACTAAGGCGGGAAAATCCCGGGGAGCTGTTTTTT. The rearrangement links TRBV30 to TRBJ2-2, with D maybe TRBD2 (6 bases). Trimming removed 0 bases from V and 6 bases from J, with 17 bases in between. Germline values: CDR1 GTSNPN, CDR2 SVGIG (reference sequence). This CDR3 is 16 amino acids long.

This chain connects TRBV11-3 to TRBJ2-7; 7 nucleotides line up with TRBD2. This CDR3 spans 14 amino acids. CDR1 and CDR2 from the germline V gene are SGHNT and YENEEA. With V trimmed by 1 base and J by 3 bases, 3 bases remained unmatched. CDR3 nucleotide sequence: TGTGCCAGCAGCTTAGTTGGGACTAACTACGAGCAGTACGTC. It translates to CASSLVGTNYEQYV.

The V and J genes are TRBV29-1 and TRBJ2-6; a weak D match, TRBD2 (6 bases). Germline V gene sequence: CDR1 SQVTM, CDR2 ANQGSEA. CDR3 length: 14 residues. The V and J ends lost 6 bases and 2 bases respectively, with 11 bases between them. The chain's CDR3 is CSVGRGTGANVLTF. CDR3 nucleotide sequence: TGCAGCGTCGGACGGGGGACTGGGGCCAACGTCCTGACTTTC.

V is TRBV2 and J is TRBJ2-3; 9 bases map to TRBD1. CDR3 size: 19 residues. In germline, CDR1 is SNHLY, CDR2 FYNNEI. The trim removed 8 bases at V and 2 bases at J, leaving 20 bases unmatched. The CDR3 spells CASLDAFKPGTGNTDTQYF. CDR3 DNA sequence: TGTGCCAGCCTAGACGCCTTCAAGCCCGGGACAGGGAACACAGATACGCAGTATTTT. Combining the CDR3 with reference TRBV2 and TRBJ2-3 gives the whole variable domain EPEVTQTPSHQVTQMGQEVILRCVPISNHLYFYWYRQILGQKVEFLVSFYNNEISEKSEIFDDQFSVERPDGSNFTLKIRSTKLEDSAMYFCASLDAFKPGTGNTDTQYFGPGTRLTVL.